Following are 15 T cell receptor beta chains from one sample sequenced in a study of OX40 agonist ivuxolimab in advanced cancers. The library was built by means of the immunoSEQ multiplex PCR assay. In its TCRdb copy, this immuneACCESS table keeps in-frame sequences only and misses some clones. Where compared with another copy, unresolved V genes explain less than half of these, and the others have no known cause. The sample contains tens of thousands of clones, roughly three quarters of them found a single time. 5% of the sample belongs to the ten largest clones. This specimen consisted of CD4+ or CD8+ T cells sorted from blood, obtained in a trial of the OX40 agonist ivuxolimab. The origin of the receptors is an adult with an advanced solid tumor such as melanoma, head and neck, liver or kidney cancer.

The chain joins TRBV5-1 to TRBJ2-1; 15 positions match TRBD2. The CDR3 consists of 17 residues. Unmatched junction bases numbered 8, after V lost 2 bases and J lost 8 bases. CDR1 is SGHRS, CDR2 YFSETQ, per germline. CDR3 residues: CASSLRTSGGVVHEQFF. The CDR3 DNA follows: TGCGCCAGCAGCTTACGGACTAGCGGGGGGGTTGTTCATGAGCAGTTCTTC. Based on the CDR3 plus reference TRBV5-1 and TRBJ2-1, the full variable domain is KAGVTQTPRYLIKTRGQQVTLSCSPISGHRSVSWYQQTPGQGLQFLFEYFSETQRNKGNFPGRFSGRQFSNSRSEMNVSTLELGDSALYLCASSLRTSGGVVHEQFFGPGTRLTVL.

This chain links TRBV29-1 with TRBJ2-5, with D maybe TRBD2 (5 bases). V gave up 7 bases and J gave up 1 base, with 13 bases separating them. Germline V lookup: CDR1 SQVTM, CDR2 ANQGSEA. This CDR3 has 13 residues. CDR3 bases: TGCAGCGCTGGAGCGGAGCCCCAAGAGACCCAGTACTTC. It yields the protein CSAGAEPQETQYF.

The chain recombines TRBV7-9 with TRBJ1-2, with no clear D. The CDR3 totals 14 residues. Between the trimmed V and J ends, which lost 5 bases and 0 bases, there was a span of 10 bases. Per the germline V gene, CDR1 is SEHNR and CDR2 is FQNEAQ (reference sequence). The CDR3 nucleotides read TGTGCCAGCAGCCGCCGGCAGACTAACTATGGCTACACCTTC. It is translated as CASSRRQTNYGYTF.

This clone was observed once. The chain joins TRBV5-1 to TRBJ2-2; 11 bases match TRBD2. The germline V gene has CDR1 SGHRS and CDR2 YFSETQ. The CDR3 sequence is 19 residues long. The junction had 15 bases not matched to a gene; V was cut back by 3 bases and J by 5 bases. CDR3 nucleotide sequence: TGCGCCAGCAGCTCGAGACTAGCGGGGACAACAGGAGGGACCGGGGAGCTGTTTTTT. Protein product: CASSSRLAGTTGGTGELFF.

The genes are TRBV6-5 and TRBJ2-3, with 7 bases that match TRBD2. In germline, CDR1 is MNHEY, CDR2 SVGAGI. Trimming at V came to 0 bases and at J to 6 bases, leaving 0 bases not matched to a gene. CDR3 length equals 13 residues. As DNA, the CDR3 is TGTGCCAGCAGTTACTCGGGGGGGGATACGCAGTATTTT. Its protein is CASSYSGGDTQYF.

This chain joins TRBV5-1 and TRBJ2-4; a possible D gene is TRBD2 (7 bases). The CDR3 totals 14 residues. V lost 0 bases, J lost 8 bases, and 12 bases lay in between. Germline V lookup: CDR1 SGHRS, CDR2 YFSETQ. The CDR3 region is CASSLAGAGDIQYF. DNA for the CDR3: TGCGCCAGCAGCTTGGCAGGGGCGGGGGACATTCAGTACTTC.

About this clone: The junction does not match germline at one end; this may be a read error. The chain couples TRBV5-8 to TRBJ2-7; TRBD1 agrees at 10 bases. The CDR3 consists of 15 residues. Per germline, CDR1 SGHTS and CDR2 YDEGEE. The CDR3 loop is CASSQSRQGAYEQYF. The CDR3 DNA follows: TGCGCCAGCAGCCAAAGTCGACAGGGGGCTTACGAGCAGTACTTC.

The V and J genes are TRBV2 and TRBJ2-2; 9 bases line up with TRBD1. Germline CDR1 is SNHLY and CDR2 is FYNNEI. J was trimmed by 7 bases and V by 2 bases; bases with no gene match: 5. This CDR3 region has 15 residues. The CDR3 nucleotides are TGTGCCAGCAGTGAACGACAGGGGGTGGTCGGGGAGCTGTTTTTT. Translating gives CASSERQGVVGELFF.

V usage is TRBV6-1 and J usage is TRBJ2-5; D ambiguous. Germline V gene sequence: CDR1 MNHNS, CDR2 SASEGT. Trimming cost V 5 bases and J 4 bases, with 8 bases left between them. The CDR3 has 12 amino acids. The CDR3: CASSKFLETQYF. The DNA for the CDR3 is TGTGCCAGCAGTAAATTTCTAGAGACCCAGTACTTC.

The V and J genes are TRBV7-9 and TRBJ2-7; 10 bases match TRBD1. This CDR3 spans 12 amino acids. V lost 10 bases to trimming and J lost 2 bases; unmatched junction nucleotides: 2. Germline V CDR1 and CDR2: SEHNR, FQNEAQ (reference sequence). The CDR3 coding sequence is TGTGCCATAGGACAGGGGGCCTACGAGCAGTACTTC. Its protein product is CAIGQGAYEQYF.

The V gene is TRBV5-1, the J gene TRBJ1-2, with D tentatively TRBD1 (6 bases). The V gene lost 0 bases and the J gene lost 4 bases, with 19 bases spanning the gap. Germline V gene data show CDR1 as SGHRS and CDR2 as YFSETQ. The CDR3 extends over 17 amino acids. The CDR3 DNA sequence: TGCGCCAGCAGCTTGGGAACAGGGAGCCTTCGGTCCTATGGCTACACCTTC. Translating it yields CASSLGTGSLRSYGYTF.

V and J are TRBV4-2 and TRBJ2-5, with TRBD2 matching over 9 bases. With V trimmed by 5 bases and J by 2 bases, 9 bases remained unmatched. The germline V gene has CDR1 LGHNA and CDR2 YNFKEQ. The CDR3 runs 16 residues. CDR3 protein: CASSVSGGPFQETQYF. CDR3 DNA: TGTGCCAGCAGCGTTAGCGGGGGCCCCTTTCAAGAGACCCAGTACTTC.

This rearrangement joins TRBV15 to TRBJ2-3; 8 bases map to TRBD1. Germline CDR1 LNHNV, CDR2 YYDKDF (reference sequence). The CDR3 is 13 residues long. Unmatched junction bases numbered 1, after V lost 5 bases and J lost 3 bases. The CDR3 DNA sequence: TGTGCCACCAGCCGGACAGGGACAGATACGCAGTATTTT. This codes for CATSRTGTDTQYF.

Here the CDR3 DNA reads TGTGCCAGCAGCTTAGAGCCCGGAAACACCATATATTTT. Translation gives CASSLEPGNTIYF. V gene TRBV7-3 combines with J gene TRBJ1-3; no reliable D call. Trimming shortened V by 2 bases and J by 4 bases, and 6 bases separated the two germline ends. The CDR3 extends over 13 amino acids. The germline V gene has CDR1 SGHTA and CDR2 FQGTGA.

The chain is built from TRBV11-2 and TRBJ1-4; the D is unclear. Per germline, CDR1 SGHAT and CDR2 FQNNGV. V was trimmed by 3 bases and J by 8 bases, leaving 10 bases between them. This CDR3 region has 13 residues. In DNA form, the CDR3 reads TGTGCCAGCAGCTTCCCCTCGGGGGAAAAACTGTTTTTT. Protein: CASSFPSGEKLFF.